This is a list of T cell receptor beta chains from one sample in a study of beta chain features in type 1 diabetes. TCRdb's table, derived via immunoSEQ multiplex PCR, lists solely in-frame clones and lacks some. This repertoire shows around 150,000 clones, around 8.6% found once; its top ten account for around 0.5%. The material sequenced was central memory CD4+ T cells from blood. The receptors were sampled from a young woman with type 1 diabetes. Each CDR3 is given with its conserved first and last residue. The D gene is left open where the match is weak. Size is omitted from some rows. Given values are once, few, many or a class for expanded clones.

TRBD2 | TRBJ2-7 | . | TRBV7-2 | TGTGCCAGCAGCCCCACTAGCGGGGTCTCCTACGAGCAGTACTTC | CASSPTSGVSYEQYF
TRBD2 | TRBJ2-3 | . | TRBV5-6 | TGTGCCAGCAGCTCGCTAGCGGGAAAAATCACAGATACGCAGTATTTT | CASSSLAGKITDTQYF
. | TRBJ1-2 | . | TRBV14 | TGTGCCAGCAGCCCAGTCCCGACTAACTATGGCTACACCTTC | CASSPVPTNYGYTF
TRBD2 | TRBJ2-5 | . | TRBV14 | TGTGCCAGCAGCCAAGAAGGCGGGGGGCGGGGAGAGACCCAGTACTTC | CASSQEGGGRGETQYF
. | TRBJ2-1 | few | TRBV27 | TGTGCCAGCAGACCGTCTGGGGGGAAGGTGATCTTC | CASRPSGGKVIF
. | TRBJ2-4 | . | TRBV4-3 | TGCGCCAGCAGCGGCAGGGGAGCAGACATTCAGTACTTC | CASSGRGADIQYF
. | TRBJ1-3 | . | TRBV7-3 | TGTGCCAGCAGGGGACACTCTGGAAACACCATATATTTT | CASRGHSGNTIYF
TRBD1 | TRBJ1-2 | few | TRBV6-6 | TGTGCCAGCAGTAGCACAGGGGCTTATGGCTACACCTTC | CASSSTGAYGYTF
. | TRBJ2-3 | . | TRBV6-5 | TGTGCCAGCAGGAGGGGGGGGCCCCCAGATACGCAGTATTTT | CASRRGGPPDTQYF
. | TRBJ1-2 | . | TRBV15 | TGTGCCACCAGCAGAGACAGGAACTATGGCTACACCTTC | CATSRDRNYGYTF
. | TRBJ2-7 | . | TRBV20-1 | TGCAGTGCTAGAGATGTGCAGGAGCAGTACTTC | CSARDVQEQYF
. | TRBJ1-2 | few | TRBV7-6 | TGTGCCTGGTCCATGGCGGGAGAAACTGGTGGCGGCTACACCTTC | CAWSMAGETGGGYTF
TRBD1 | TRBJ2-5 | few | TRBV27 | TGTGCCAGCAGTGCCAGGGGGCGAGAGACCCAGTACTTC | CASSARGRETQYF
. | TRBJ2-3 | few | TRBV18 | TGTGCCAGCTCCGAGCAGCGCGGGGATACGCAGTATTTT | CASSEQRGDTQYF
TRBD1 | TRBJ2-5 | . | TRBV5-6 | TGTGCCAGCAGCCGGCCGGGACAGGGATTGGAGACCCAGTACTTC | CASSRPGQGLETQYF
TRBD2 | TRBJ2-5 | few | TRBV29-1 | TGCAGCGTGGAGCGGGGGGGGTCCTTCGGGCAGACCCAGTACTTC | CSVERGGSFGQTQYF
. | TRBJ1-2 | . | TRBV7-9 | TGTGCCAGCAGCTTAGACTCAGGGGACTATGGCTACACCTTC | CASSLDSGDYGYTF
TRBD2 | TRBJ2-3 | few | TRBV7-2 | TGTGCCAGCAGCGGACTAGCGGGAGTAGCAGATACGCAGTATTTT | CASSGLAGVADTQYF
TRBD2 | TRBJ2-1 | few | TRBV7-2 | TGTGCCAGCAGCTTAGTCGCGGGAGGACGGGGCAATGAGCAGTTCTTC | CASSLVAGGRGNEQFF